This note documents a single TCR beta chain sequence. Its antigen is not known. This entry is derived from a study of cytomegalovirus exposure and HLA in healthy donors. Study information: In a previous analysis, around 120 million unique TCR beta sequences were found from about 179 million T cells. General study points: HLA allele associations emerged for fewer than 20,000 TCR beta sequences in a later analysis, at 0.05 false discovery rate.

PCR was performed using 60 Vbeta and 13 Jbeta primers. The method was immunoSEQ multiplex PCR; TCRdb's version includes in-frame clones alone and lacks a portion of them. The repertoire has around 140,000 clones, roughly three fifths of them found once; the top ten carry about 2.6%. The CDR3 consists of 12 residues. V dropped 8 bases and J dropped 8 bases, with 15 bases sitting between them. Germline values: CDR1 MNHEY, CDR2 SVGAGI. Sequenced input: PBMCs. The chain couples TRBV6-5 to TRBJ1-2; D remains unclear. The clonotype was recovered from a middle-aged woman in good health and CMV-seronegative. CDR3: CASEGGDQGYTF. The CDR3 DNA reads TGTGCCAGCGAGGGCGGCGACCAAGGCTACACCTTC.